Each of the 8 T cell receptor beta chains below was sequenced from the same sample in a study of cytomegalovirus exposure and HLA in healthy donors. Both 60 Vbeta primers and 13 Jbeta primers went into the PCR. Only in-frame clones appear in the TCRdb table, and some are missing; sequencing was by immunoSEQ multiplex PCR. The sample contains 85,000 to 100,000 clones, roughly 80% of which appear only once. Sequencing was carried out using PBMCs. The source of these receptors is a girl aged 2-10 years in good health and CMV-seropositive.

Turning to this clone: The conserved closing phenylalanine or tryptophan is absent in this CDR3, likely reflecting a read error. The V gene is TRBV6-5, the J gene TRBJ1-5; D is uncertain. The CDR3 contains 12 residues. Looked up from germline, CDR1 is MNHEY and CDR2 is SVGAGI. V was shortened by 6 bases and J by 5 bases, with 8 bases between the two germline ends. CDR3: CASSRGDQPQHL. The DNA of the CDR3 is TGTGCCAGCAGCCGGGGAGATCAGCCCCAGCATCTT.

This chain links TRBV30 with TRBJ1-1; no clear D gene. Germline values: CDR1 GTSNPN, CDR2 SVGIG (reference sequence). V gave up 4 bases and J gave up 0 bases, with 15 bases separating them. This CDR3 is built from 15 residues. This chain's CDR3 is CAWTRSTLLNTEAFF. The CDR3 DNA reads TGTGCCTGGACTCGGAGTACTCTACTGAACACTGAAGCTTTCTTT.

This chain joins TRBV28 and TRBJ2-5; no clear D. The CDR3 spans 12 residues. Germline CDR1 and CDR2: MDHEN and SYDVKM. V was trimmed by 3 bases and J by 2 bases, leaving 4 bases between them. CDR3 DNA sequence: TGTGCCAGCAGTTTCGGGCAAGAGACCCAGTACTTC. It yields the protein CASSFGQETQYF.

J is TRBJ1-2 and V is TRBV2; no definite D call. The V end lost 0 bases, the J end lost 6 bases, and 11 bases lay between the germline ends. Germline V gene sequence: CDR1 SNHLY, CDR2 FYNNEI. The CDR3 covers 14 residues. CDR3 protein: CASSEASRVHGYTF. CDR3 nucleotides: TGTGCCAGCAGTGAAGCCTCGAGGGTTCATGGCTACACCTTC.

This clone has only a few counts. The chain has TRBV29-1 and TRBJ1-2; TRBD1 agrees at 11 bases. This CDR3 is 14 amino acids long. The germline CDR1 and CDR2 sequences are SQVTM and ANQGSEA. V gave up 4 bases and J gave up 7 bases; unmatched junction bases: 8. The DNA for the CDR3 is TGCAGCGTTGGGACAGGGGGCTCCTGGGGTGGCTACACCTTC. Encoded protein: CSVGTGGSWGGYTF.

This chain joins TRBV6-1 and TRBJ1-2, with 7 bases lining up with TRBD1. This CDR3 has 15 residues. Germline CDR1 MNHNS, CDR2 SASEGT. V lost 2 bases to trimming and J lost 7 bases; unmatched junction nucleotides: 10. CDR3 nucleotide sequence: TGTGCCAGCAGTGAAACAACCCGGGACAGTAGTGGCTACACCTTC. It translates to CASSETTRDSSGYTF.

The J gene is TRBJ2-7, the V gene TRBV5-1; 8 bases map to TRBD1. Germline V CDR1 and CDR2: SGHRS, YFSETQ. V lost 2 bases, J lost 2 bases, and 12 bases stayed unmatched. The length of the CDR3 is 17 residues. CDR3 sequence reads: CASSLRTNDRGPYEQYF. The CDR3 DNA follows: TGCGCCAGCAGCTTACGCACCAATGACAGGGGCCCCTACGAGCAGTACTTC.

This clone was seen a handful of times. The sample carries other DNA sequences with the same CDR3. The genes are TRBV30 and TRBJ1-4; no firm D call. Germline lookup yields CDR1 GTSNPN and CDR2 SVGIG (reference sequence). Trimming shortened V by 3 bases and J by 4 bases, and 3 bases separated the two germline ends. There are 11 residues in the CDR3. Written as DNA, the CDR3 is TGTGCCTGGAGCCGTAATGAAAAACTGTTTTTT. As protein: CAWSRNEKLFF.